The present entry profiles one TCR beta chain with its context. This clone may be a read error of a much larger clone one base away. The CDR3 carries no conserved terminal phenylalanine or tryptophan, so it likely arises from a read error. Germline V lookup: CDR1 LNHNV, CDR2 YYDKDF (reference sequence). The CDR3 spans 14 residues. Trimming took 5 bases from V and 6 from J; bases not matched to a gene: 8. The data stem from a study of Graves' ophthalmopathy and Graves' hyperthyroidism. For repertoire sequencing, the TCR beta CDR3 regions were amplified from RNA transcripts. Second-round multiplex PCR followed a first-round RT-PCR using HTBI primers. A single record per CDR3 protein comes from TCRdb applying MiXCR to the multiplex PCR reads. Of roughly 400,000 distinct CDR3 sequences listed, approximately 15% are singletons.

This receptor was identified in a woman under 30 with stable Graves' hyperthyroidism. The sample comprised peripheral blood. The chain links TRBV15 to TRBJ1-2; 8 nucleotides agree with TRBD1. The CDR3 protein is CATSGDRGGDGYTY. In DNA form, the CDR3 reads TGTGCCACCAGCGGCGACAGGGGCGGGGATGGCTACACCTAC.